The rows below give T cell receptor beta chains drawn from one sample of a study of OX40 agonist ivuxolimab in advanced cancers. The data were produced by immunoSEQ multiplex PCR, yet TCRdb's version contains in-frame clones alone and is incomplete. Here the sample spans 35,000 to 55,000 clones, around 94% being singletons. This sample comprised CD4+ or CD8+ T cells sorted from blood, obtained in a trial of the OX40 agonist ivuxolimab. These receptors originate from an adult with an advanced solid tumor such as melanoma, head and neck, liver or kidney cancer. Each CDR3 is given with its conserved first and last residue. D genes are given only for firm matches.

d_call	v_call	cdr3_length	cdr3_aa
-	TRBV7-9	11	CASRGTYEQYF
TRBD2	TRBV5-6	17	CASSLGVGLAGVGEQYF
-	TRBV10-3	12	CAISESVIEQYF
TRBD2	TRBV9	15	CASSVERETGGELFF
TRBD1	TRBV7-8	15	CASSLYRGQNTEAFF
-	TRBV2	12	CALSRTNYEQYF
TRBD2	TRBV7-2	17	CASSLELAGEWNNEQFF
-	TRBV11-3	12	CASSRTAYEQYF
TRBD1	TRBV9	15	CASSTRQGTSYEQYF
TRBD1	TRBV2	15	CASSQSTGSSYEQYF
-	TRBV11-2	14	CASSLGAGDQPQHF
TRBD1	TRBV7-7	12	CAVGTGNQPQHF
-	TRBV7-9	15	CASSFTNEGAYEQYF
-	TRBV5-1	13	CASSLETLGELFF
-	TRBV6-1	17	CASSEALWQTINYGYTF
-	TRBV6-5	16	CASSYGTGSGANVLTF
TRBD1	TRBV5-6	15	CASSQGTGDGEKLFF
-	TRBV28	12	CASSGHTYEQYF
-	TRBV13	14	CASSFSGLNYEQYF
TRBD2	TRBV6-1	15	CAIWTSAFANNEQFF
TRBD2	TRBV5-6	17	CASSVLSSGSVYNEQFF
TRBD2	TRBV7-9	15	CASSPGTSRTDTQYF
-	TRBV7-8	15	CASSLLRGANTEAFF
-	TRBV4-1	17	CASSSEGGEYSGNTIYF
-	TRBV11-2	15	CASSPKNIVPYGYTF
-	TRBV23-1	16	CASRLAGAGPFNEQFF
-	TRBV11-2	14	CASTLGLLNTEAFF
-	TRBV4-2	15	CASSQDLYSYNEQFF
-	TRBV7-9	12	CASANQNYGYTF
-	TRBV9	14	CASSAGLNSYEQYF
-	TRBV12-5	12	CASALFQETQYF
TRBD1	TRBV27	12	CASRLTGAEAFF
-	TRBV5-1	13	CASQATSSYEQYF
-	TRBV7-9	12	CASGLGRNEQFF
TRBD1	TRBV30	15	CAWTNPGTGNTEAFF
TRBD2	TRBV4-2	15	CASSTTSGSYYEQYF
-	TRBV6-6	15	CASSYASGYYNEQFF
-	TRBV28	13	CASSLGGAGELFF
-	TRBV19	15	CASSIRQSPNYGYTF
TRBD1	TRBV9	16	CASSVSGQGWNTEAFF
TRBD1	TRBV11-2	15	CASSLELQGNQPQHF
TRBD1	TRBV27	13	CASGTGGADTQYF
-	TRBV15	15	CATSRDSGPENGYTF
TRBD1	TRBV28	16	CASSRRAGGPGNTIYF
TRBD1	TRBV27	13	CASSFQGDTEAFF
-	TRBV4-3	15	CASSQDYLGSGELFF
-	TRBV6-5	15	CASSYSTVGNYGYTF
-	TRBV4-3	17	CASSQDLDGRGTDTQYF
-	TRBV4-3	17	CASSQDRPFSSTDTQYF
TRBD1	TRBV5-1	18	CASSYGTGSVSGANVLTF
-	TRBV29-1	16	CSVEEDGTSGANVLTF
-	TRBV11-3	14	CASSRPGGQDGYTF
-	TRBV19	15	CASSIIAGSAQPQHF